Following are 5 T cell receptor beta chains from one sample sequenced in a study of radiotherapy plus CTLA-4 blockade in lung cancer. Profiling relied on immunoSEQ multiplex PCR, and the TCRdb table lists in-frame clones only, not all of them. The table has 78,000 or so clones, approximately 86% seen once. The sequencing here drew on peripheral blood, taken from a patient treated with radiotherapy plus ipilimumab. The receptors originated from a human donor with non-small cell lung cancer who had stable disease on radiotherapy plus ipilimumab.

V and J are TRBV10-2 and TRBJ2-1, with 12 positions matching TRBD2. Germline V gives CDR1 WSHSY, CDR2 SAAADI. This CDR3 is built from 14 residues. J was trimmed by 7 bases and V by 6 bases; bases with no gene match: 4. The CDR3: CASSGLAGLNEQFF. The CDR3 nucleotides read TGCGCCAGCAGCGGACTAGCGGGGTTGAATGAGCAGTTCTTC.

This chain uses TRBV9 with TRBJ2-5; 8 bases agree with TRBD2. Germline V gene data show CDR1 as SGDLS and CDR2 as YYNGEE. The CDR3 sequence is 14 residues long. The V segment lost 4 bases and the J segment 5 bases; nucleotides outside the gene matches: 7. Here the CDR3 DNA reads TGTGCCAGCAGCATGGCGGGAGGAAGGGAGACCCAGTACTTC. Translation gives CASSMAGGRETQYF.

The chain employs TRBV5-1 and TRBJ2-2; D might be TRBD1 or TRBD2, each matching 5 bases. The ends were cut back, 5 bases at V and 7 bases at J, with 15 bases in the middle. CDR1 SGHRS and CDR2 YFSETQ come from the germline V gene. This CDR3 contains 14 residues. The CDR3 sequence: CASSWDGYRGELFF. CDR3 nucleotide sequence: TGCGCCAGCAGTTGGGACGGTTATCGCGGGGAGCTGTTTTTT.

V gene TRBV7-7 combines with J gene TRBJ2-5; no reliable D call. V shed 2 bases and J shed 5 bases, with 18 bases lying between them. This CDR3 is 16 amino acids long. The germline gives CDR1 SSHAT, CDR2 FNYEAQ (reference sequence). CDR3 nucleotide sequence: TGTGCCAGCAGCTTAAGCCCGGAACTTCTTTGGGAGACCCAGTACTTC. Protein product: CASSLSPELLWETQYF.

This clone was seen a few times. The chain links TRBV9 to TRBJ2-3; D remains unclear. V lost 3 bases, J lost 2 bases, and 10 bases lay in between. The CDR3 extends over 14 amino acids. CDR1 is SGDLS and CDR2 is YYNGEE in the germline V gene. This CDR3 is CASSGSLPTDTQYF. The CDR3 DNA follows: TGTGCCAGCAGCGGTAGCCTACCCACAGATACGCAGTATTTT.